This is a list of T cell receptor beta chains from one sample in a study of T cell repertoires in cytomegalovirus infection. One entry per CDR3 protein results from TCRdb running MiXCR on the reads. The table records almost 500,000 distinct CDR3 sequences, 11% of them present only once. Sequencing input: PBMCs. The source is a human donor in good health (CMV status not recorded). Some clones in this sample may be carry-over from other donors' samples. The CDR3 runs from the conserved cysteine through the conserved F or W. Fields, in order: V gene, J gene, D gene, CDR3 protein. D genes are given only for firm matches.

>TRBV3-1|TRBJ2-3|NA
CASSYKGRTDTQYF
>TRBV20-1|TRBJ1-5|NA
CSAITGMNQPQHF
>TRBV5-4|TRBJ2-7|NA
CASSSQGGGRNEQYF
>TRBV28|TRBJ2-5|TRBD2
CASSATLERGNQETQYF
>TRBV20-1|TRBJ1-2|NA
CSDRGGKVNGYTF
>TRBV27|TRBJ2-7|NA
CASSPKGRDYEQYF
>TRBV12-3/TRBV12-4|TRBJ2-4|NA
CASSFGVAKNIQYF
>TRBV20-1|TRBJ2-7|TRBD2
CSARRVAGRTYEQYF
>TRBV20-1|TRBJ2-3|NA
CSARGGRQFTDTQYF
>TRBV7-6|TRBJ2-6|NA
CASSLDWSGANVLTF
>TRBV12-3/TRBV12-4|TRBJ2-7|NA
CASRGDPYEQYF